These T cell receptor beta chains were read from a single sample in a study of shared clonotypes between healthy human individuals. Some clones are missing from TCRdb's copy, which holds only in-frame ones; the method was immunoSEQ multiplex PCR. This sample has 2,500,000 or so clones; more than 85% occur once, and the top ten carry around 0.37%. The sample was naive CD4+ T cells from PBMCs. All receptors come from a man aged 18 to 35 in good health. Some clones in this sample may be carry-over from other donors' samples. Each CDR3 is given with its conserved first and last residue. D genes are given only for firm matches. Size values are once, few and many counts, or a class for expanded clones, and some rows have none.

TRBD1	16	NA	TRBV28	TRBJ1-3	TGTGCCAGCAGTCCCCCAGGGGGCGCATCTGGAAACACCATATATTTT	CASSPPGGASGNTIYF
NA	13	NA	TRBV6-1	TRBJ1-5	TGTGCCAGCAGTCCGTATTTAACCCAGCCCCAGCATTTT	CASSPYLTQPQHF
TRBD1	14	NA	TRBV5-1	TRBJ2-7	TGCGCCAGCAGCGGTGGGACAGTCTACTACGAGCAGTACTTC	CASSGGTVYYEQYF
NA	13	NA	TRBV7-2	TRBJ2-7	TGTGCCAGCAGCTTAGCGTTACCCTACGAGCAGTACTTC	CASSLALPYEQYF
NA	15	NA	TRBV7-2	TRBJ2-1	TGTGCCAGCAGCTTAGCGGGAACGCTCTACAATGAGCAGTTCTTC	CASSLAGTLYNEQFF
NA	16	once	TRBV28	TRBJ2-7	TGTGCCAGCAGTTTCGTCATCGGACAGAATCTCTACGAGCAGTACTTC	CASSFVIGQNLYEQYF
NA	15	NA	TRBV5-8	TRBJ1-5	TGTGCCAGCAGGAAGTTCCCCAGGTCCAATCAGCCCCAGCATTTT	CASRKFPRSNQPQHF
NA	16	NA	TRBV5-4	TRBJ1-5	TGTGCCAGCAGCTTCGTCCCGGGGGCGTGCAATCAGCCCCAGCATTTT	CASSFVPGACNQPQHF
NA	15	NA	TRBV7-2	TRBJ1-1	TGTGCCAGCAGCTTAGAGAGGCAGGGAAACACTGAAGCTTTCTTT	CASSLERQGNTEAFF
TRBD1	16	once	TRBV5-1	TRBJ2-7	TGCGCCAGCAGCTTGGCCCGCCGGGACAGGGGGTTAGAGCAGTACTTC	CASSLARRDRGLEQYF
NA	15	once	TRBV7-3	TRBJ2-3	TGTGCCAGCAGCCCACTATCTAGGCCCACAGATACGCAGTATTTT	CASSPLSRPTDTQYF
NA	14	NA	TRBV5-4	TRBJ2-7	TGTGCCAGCAGCCCCATAACTAGCAGCTACGAGCAGTACTTC	CASSPITSSYEQYF
NA	15	NA	TRBV4-3	TRBJ1-1	TGCGCCAGCAGCCAATTTCTGAGGGGGAACACTGAAGCTTTCTTT	CASSQFLRGNTEAFF
TRBD1	15	NA	TRBV19	TRBJ1-2	TGTGCCAGTGAATACTTGACAGGGGGCTCATATGGCTACACCTTC	CASEYLTGGSYGYTF
TRBD1	14	NA	TRBV19	TRBJ1-5	TGTGCCAGTAGTTCGGACAGGGCGAGACAGCCCCAGCATTTT	CASSSDRARQPQHF
NA	13	NA	TRBV19	TRBJ2-7	TGTGCCAGTAGTATGACAGTTTCCTACGAGCAGTACTTC	CASSMTVSYEQYF
TRBD1	13	NA	TRBV29-1	TRBJ1-5	TGCAGCGTTCAGGGGGCCCTGAATCAGCCCCAGCATTTT	CSVQGALNQPQHF
TRBD2	18	NA	TRBV7-2	TRBJ2-2	TGTGCCAGCAGCCTTATAACTAGCGGGAGCTTGAACACCGGGGAGCTGTTTTTT	CASSLITSGSLNTGELFF
NA	15	NA	TRBV7-3	TRBJ2-3	TGTGCCAGCAGCTTAAGCCCGGGAACGGCAGATACGCAGTATTTT	CASSLSPGTADTQYF
NA	14	NA	TRBV6-1	TRBJ2-3	TGTGCCAGCACCCCGGGGCTAAGCACAGATACGCAGTATTTT	CASTPGLSTDTQYF
NA	18	NA	TRBV4-1	TRBJ1-3	TGCGCCAGCAGCCAAGGGGTGGTGCGAGGGGGTCCGGGAAACACCATATATTTT	CASSQGVVRGGPGNTIYF
NA	15	NA	TRBV28	TRBJ1-4	TGTGCCAGCAGTTTATTGGACGGGGCCAATGAAAAACTGTTTTTT	CASSLLDGANEKLFF
TRBD1	16	NA	TRBV11-2	TRBJ2-7	TGTGCCAGCAGCTTAGGGGGGACAGCCAATTCCTACGAGCAGTACTTC	CASSLGGTANSYEQYF
TRBD2	15	NA	TRBV27	TRBJ2-1	TGTGCCAGCAGTTTAACGCGGGAGGCCTACAATGAGCAGTTCTTC	CASSLTREAYNEQFF